The sequence of this TCR beta chain was determined in a study of cytomegalovirus exposure and HLA in healthy donors. The PCR had 60 Vbeta and 13 Jbeta primers. Libraries were prepared by immunoSEQ multiplex PCR; TCRdb keeps only in-frame clonotypes and omits some of them. Its table records roughly 120,000 clones. V lost 1 base and J lost 8; bases outside the gene matches: 1. Per the germline V gene, CDR1 is KGHSH and CDR2 is LQKENI. CDR3 length: 14 residues. In nominal health when sampled, donors likely had unrecorded immune exposures nonetheless. This receptor was identified in a man younger than 45 in good health and CMV-seronegative. This rearrangement joins TRBV18 to TRBJ2-1; 11 bases are shared with TRBD2. Sequenced: PBMCs. The CDR3 sequence is CASSPLLAGDEQFF. CDR3 nucleotides: TGTGCCAGCTCACCACTACTAGCGGGGGATGAGCAGTTCTTC. Complete variable domain (other parts from reference TRBV18 and TRBJ2-1): NAGVMQNPRHLVRRRGQEARLRCSPMKGHSHVYWYRQLPEEGLKFMVYLQKENIIDESGMPKERFSAEFPKEGPSILRIQQVVRGDSAAYFCASSPLLAGDEQFFGPGTRLTVL.